One and the same sample provided the 21 T cell receptor beta chains below, sequenced in a study of T cell responses to AZD1222 COVID-19 vaccine. The repertoire was sequenced with immunoSEQ multiplex PCR; TCRdb's copy has only in-frame clones and lacks some. The table shows tens of thousands of clones, with nearly 90% occurring only once. Material: peripheral blood, obtained on day 0 of AZD1222 vaccination. Receptors originate from an adult in good health.

The V call is TRBV7-3, the J call TRBJ2-1; 7 nucleotides match TRBD1. The CDR3 sequence is 15 residues long. J gave up 3 bases and V 0 bases, and 2 bases lay outside the gene matches. From germline, CDR1 is SGHTA and CDR2 FQGTGA. Written as DNA, the CDR3 is TGTGCCAGCAGCTTAACGACAGGGAACTACAATGAGCAGTTCTTC. This encodes CASSLTTGNYNEQFF.

This sequence joins TRBV6-2 or TRBV6-3 and TRBJ1-2; TRBD1 agrees at 7 bases. V gave up 4 bases and J gave up 6 bases; unmatched junction bases: 8. The CDR3 spans 14 residues. In germline, CDR1 is MNHEY, CDR2 SVGEGT. The CDR3 coding sequence is TGTGCCAGCAGTTCCCGTCCAGGGGGGCATGGCTACACCTTC. Translating gives CASSSRPGGHGYTF.

This clone was observed a single time. The genes are TRBV9 and TRBJ1-2; D is ambiguous. CDR3 length: 13 residues. Germline loops: CDR1 SGDLS, CDR2 YYNGEE. Trimming removed 4 bases from V and 0 bases from J, with 7 bases in between. The CDR3 here is CASSPVTNYGYTF. The CDR3 coding sequence is TGTGCCAGCAGCCCAGTTACTAACTATGGCTACACCTTC.

This clone appeared a single time. The rearrangement links TRBV18 to TRBJ2-7; the D is unclear. Trimming cost V 3 bases and J 3 bases, with 9 bases left between them. The CDR3 covers 13 residues. Per germline, CDR1 KGHSH and CDR2 LQKENI. DNA of the CDR3: TGTGCCAGCTCACCGGATGGGGTCTACGAGCAGTACTTC. This encodes CASSPDGVYEQYF.

The genes are TRBV6-5 and TRBJ2-1; D possibly matches TRBD1 or TRBD2 (6 bases each). Trimming pared 7 bases from V and 1 base from J, leaving 14 bases between. The V gene's germline CDR1 is MNHEY and CDR2 SVGAGI. This CDR3 has 15 residues. CDR3 in amino acids: CASTPRGASYNEQFF. The CDR3 nucleotides are TGTGCCAGCACCCCAAGGGGGGCGTCCTACAATGAGCAGTTCTTC.

This chain links TRBV7-7 with TRBJ2-7; 11 bases fit TRBD1. Germline assignment: CDR1 SSHAT and CDR2 FNYEAQ (reference sequence). V trimming: 1 base; J trimming: 3 bases; junction bases outside the gene matches: 5. The CDR3 has 16 residues. The CDR3 DNA follows: TGTGCCAGCAGCTTAGTAGTCGGGACAGGGGGCTACGAGCAGTACTTC. Its protein product is CASSLVVGTGGYEQYF.

The chain uses TRBV29-1 and TRBJ1-1; 8 bases are shared with TRBD1. The trim removed 3 bases at V and 4 bases at J, leaving 1 base unmatched. The CDR3 runs 12 residues. CDR1 SQVTM and CDR2 ANQGSEA come from the germline V gene. The DNA for the CDR3 is TGCAGCGTTGATACAGGGGGCACTGAAGCTTTCTTT. This codes for CSVDTGGTEAFF.

V gene TRBV7-9 combines with J gene TRBJ1-2; D is undetermined. CDR3 length: 13 amino acids. CDR1 and CDR2 from the germline V gene are SEHNR and FQNEAQ (reference sequence). V lost 8 bases, J lost 10 bases, and 20 bases lay in between. DNA of the CDR3: TGTGCCAGCTCCTTCGGACGACCTTTTGACTACACCTTC. Protein product: CASSFGRPFDYTF.

The chain is built from TRBV4-2 and TRBJ1-5, with D perhaps TRBD1 (6 bases). Germline CDR1 is LGHNA and CDR2 is YNFKEQ. Deletions cut 2 bases from V and 4 bases from J, with 12 bases between. This CDR3 spans 15 amino acids. CDR3 sequence (DNA): TGTGCCAGCAGCCAATCCGGACAGCCTAATCAGCCCCAGCATTTT. Its translation: CASSQSGQPNQPQHF.

The table lists this clone with a count of one. The CDR3 DNA follows: TGTGCCATCAGCGACAGTAGAGGCCTGGTAGCCAAAAACATTCAGTACTTC. This codes for CAISDSRGLVAKNIQYF. The chain uses TRBV10-3 and TRBJ2-4; maybe TRBD1 (5 bases). The V gene lost 6 bases and the J gene lost 0 bases, with 18 bases spanning the gap. CDR1 is ENHRY and CDR2 is SYGVKD in the germline V gene. This CDR3 spans 17 amino acids.

Remarks on this clone: This same CDR3 is encoded by further DNA sequences in the sample. V usage is TRBV7-2 and J usage is TRBJ2-3; D gene ambiguous. Trimming removed 6 bases at V and 2 bases at J, with 3 bases between. The CDR3 covers 11 residues. Per the germline V gene, CDR1 is SGHTA and CDR2 is FQGNSA. The CDR3, as DNA: TGTGCCAGCAGTTCCACAGATACGCAGTATTTT. Its protein product is CASSSTDTQYF.

V gene TRBV3-1 (or the pseudogene TRBV3-2) combines with J gene TRBJ2-5, with TRBD2 matching over 13 bases. CDR1 and CDR2 (germline): LGHDT, YNNKEL (reference sequence). The CDR3 runs to 17 residues. V shed 0 bases and J 5 bases; nucleotides not matched to a gene: 6. The CDR3 sequence: CASSQEGLAGVWETQYF. CDR3 nucleotide sequence: TGTGCCAGCAGCCAAGAAGGACTAGCGGGGGTATGGGAGACCCAGTACTTC.

The rearrangement joins TRBV6-2 or TRBV6-3 to TRBJ1-2; the D is unclear. V shed 0 bases and J shed 0 bases, with 14 bases lying between them. CDR1 is MNHEY and CDR2 is SVGEGT in the germline V gene. This CDR3 comprises 17 residues. The chain's CDR3 is CASSYSYAGPANYGYTF. The CDR3, as DNA: TGTGCCAGCAGTTACTCGTATGCCGGGCCCGCTAACTATGGCTACACCTTC.

The chain uses TRBV14 and TRBJ1-2; 8 bases are a match to TRBD1. The V segment lost 4 bases and the J segment 6 bases; nucleotides outside the gene matches: 7. Germline CDR1 SGHDN, CDR2 FVKESK. The CDR3 extends over 14 amino acids. CDR3 sequence reads: CASSLRAGGNGYTF. The CDR3 DNA reads TGTGCCAGCAGCCTACGGGCAGGGGGCAATGGCTACACCTTC. The full variable domain, completed using reference TRBV14 and TRBJ1-2, is EAGVTQFPSHSVIEKGQTVTLRCDPISGHDNLYWYRRVMGKEIKFLLHFVKESKQDESGMPNNRFLAERTGGTYSTLKVQPAELEDSGVYFCASSLRAGGNGYTFGSGTRLTVV.

The genes are TRBV28 and TRBJ1-4, with 10 bases aligning to TRBD1. From germline, CDR1 is MDHEN and CDR2 SYDVKM. The CDR3 consists of 15 residues. Trimming cost V 4 bases and J 7 bases; bases outside gene matches: 6. The CDR3 DNA is TGTGCCAGCAGTTCCCCGACAGGGGGCACTGAAAAACTGTTTTTT. This translates into CASSSPTGGTEKLFF.

By its share, this clone is medium-sized. The V and J genes are TRBV6-5 and TRBJ2-7; tentative D call: TRBD2 (6 bases). The germline V gene has CDR1 MNHEY and CDR2 SVGAGI. With 7 bases removed from V and 6 bases from J, the gap between germline ends came to 16 bases. This CDR3 spans 13 amino acids. DNA of the CDR3: TGTGCCAGCAAAGAATGGCGGGGTAGCGAGCAGTACTTC. Its translation is CASKEWRGSEQYF.

This chain links TRBV15 with TRBJ2-7; D gene uncertain. The CDR3 has 15 amino acids. Per the germline V gene, CDR1 is LNHNV and CDR2 is YYDKDF (reference sequence). The V end lost 3 bases, the J end lost 3 bases, and 15 bases lay between the germline ends. DNA of the CDR3: TGTGCCACCAGCAGCGCATACAGTTCCTTCTACGAGCAGTACTTC. This sequence encodes CATSSAYSSFYEQYF.

This clone was counted only a few times. This chain uses TRBV9 with TRBJ2-1; TRBD2 aligns across 9 bases. V lost 4 bases and J lost 10; bases outside the gene matches: 9. Germline V gives CDR1 SGDLS, CDR2 YYNGEE. The CDR3 extends over 14 amino acids. CDR3 coding DNA: TGTGCCAGCAGCCCCGCGGGGGGGGCGGGAGAGCAGTTCTTC. This translates into CASSPAGGAGEQFF.

The rearrangement joins TRBV7-2 to TRBJ1-1, with D perhaps TRBD1 (6 bases). Germline V gives CDR1 SGHTA, CDR2 FQGNSA. Trimming took 4 bases from V and 1 from J, leaving 16 bases between them. This CDR3 spans 16 amino acids. The CDR3 nucleotides are TGTGCCAGCAGCTCCCCACAGGGAAGGTGGAACACTGAAGCTTTCTTT. Encoded protein: CASSSPQGRWNTEAFF.

The rearrangement links TRBV12-5 to TRBJ1-1; 7 nucleotides align to TRBD1. Germline values: CDR1 LGHNT, CDR2 FRNRAP. The V gene end was trimmed by 5 bases and the J gene end by 9 bases; junction bases not matched to a gene: 6. The CDR3 runs 12 residues. CDR3 nucleotides: TGTGCTAGTGGTCTAGACAGGGTTCAAGCTTTCTTT. It encodes CASGLDRVQAFF. The variable domain in full, completed from reference TRBV12-5 and TRBJ1-1, reads DARVTQTPRHKVTEMGQEVTMRCQPILGHNTVFWYRQTMMQGLELLAYFRNRAPLDDSGMPKDRFSAEMPDATLATLKIQPSEPRDSAVYFCASGLDRVQAFFGQGTRLTVV.

The genes are TRBV6-2 or TRBV6-3 and TRBJ2-7; D is possibly TRBD1 (6 bases). Between the trimmed V and J ends, which lost 4 bases and 3 bases, there was a span of 16 bases. In germline, CDR1 is MNHEY, CDR2 SVGEGT. CDR3 length: 15 amino acids. Here the CDR3 DNA reads TGTGCCAGCAGTTCACAGGGCGCTCGGGACTACGAGCAGTACTTC. It is translated as CASSSQGARDYEQYF.